This T cell receptor (beta chain) is drawn from a study of blood T cell repertoires in COVID-19. The V end lost 6 bases, the J end lost 2 bases, and 14 bases lay between the germline ends. Germline V CDR1 and CDR2: SGHTA, FQGNSA. The CDR3 covers 14 residues. As originally analysed: Reference gene primer amplification yielded estimated nucleated cell counts. Data came from immunoSEQ multiplex PCR; TCRdb stores just in-frame clones and leaves some out. The DNA was the basis for D and trimming; V, J and clone size are from that table. The sample includes 90,000 to 150,000 clones, 75% to 85% of them seen just once.

The sequence came from a woman older than 75 with acute or convalescent COVID-19. Sequences were obtained from peripheral blood. The chain joins TRBV7-2 to TRBJ2-7; maybe TRBD1 (6 bases). DNA for the CDR3: TGTGCCAGCAGGGCGGACAGCAATACCTACGAGCAGTACTTC. Translated: CASRADSNTYEQYF. The full variable domain, in which reference TRBV7-2 and TRBJ2-7 provide the parts outside the CDR3, is GAGVSQSPSNKVTEKGKDVELRCDPISGHTALYWYRQSLGQGLEFLIYFQGNSAPDKSGLPSDRFSAERTGGSVSTLTIQRTQQEDSAVYLCASRADSNTYEQYFGPGTRLTVT.